The table lists the clone carrying this T cell receptor (beta chain) with a count of one. V lost 0 bases, J lost 1 base, and 14 bases lay in between. CDR3 length: 16 residues. Germline V gene lookup returns CDR1 SGHRS and CDR2 YFSETQ. The data were produced by immunoSEQ multiplex PCR, yet TCRdb's version contains in-frame clones alone and is incomplete. The sample lists fewer than 400,000 clones, more than 75% occurring once. The sample comes from a study of blood T cell repertoires in COVID-19. Study as a whole: The study drew acute and convalescent COVID-19 samples from the United States, Italy and Spain.

Material for sequencing was PBMCs or T cells enriched from blood (not recorded which). This TCR was sampled from a man between 25 and 39 years old who had recovered from COVID-19. The chain has TRBV5-1 and TRBJ2-7; the D gene is possibly TRBD1 (6 bases). Here the CDR3 reads CASSLAGWTVSYEQYF. Written as DNA, the CDR3 is TGCGCCAGCAGCTTGGCGGGCTGGACAGTTTCCTACGAGCAGTACTTC.